The 17 T cell receptor beta chains reported below all come from one sample, sequenced in a study of blood T cell repertoires in COVID-19. TCRdb's copy holds only in-frame clones and misses some; the assay was immunoSEQ multiplex PCR. The table records about 49,000 clones, more than 90% of them present only once. Sample: peripheral blood. Receptors were obtained from a human donor in a cohort sampled during active COVID-19.

The rearrangement links TRBV30 to TRBJ2-7; possibly TRBD2 for D (5 bases). Germline CDR1 reads GTSNPN; CDR2 reads SVGIG (reference sequence). This CDR3 is built from 13 residues. V lost 0 bases and J 5 bases, leaving 11 bases between the germline ends. The CDR3, as DNA: TGTGCCTGGAGTGTACCCCTCGGGGACGAGCAGTACTTC. Amino acid sequence: CAWSVPLGDEQYF.

The chain couples TRBV19 to TRBJ1-3; D ambiguous. The germline V gene has CDR1 LNHDA and CDR2 SQIVND (reference sequence). The CDR3 is 14 residues long. Trimming took off 7 bases at V and 0 bases at J, with 10 bases between the two ends. CDR3 bases: TGTGCCAGTATTGAGGGCCACTCTGGAAACACCATATATTTT. Protein sequence: CASIEGHSGNTIYF.

This rearrangement joins TRBV9 to TRBJ2-7; TRBD1 aligns across 9 bases. The junction had 7 bases not matched to a gene; V was cut back by 2 bases and J by 4 bases. There are 15 residues in the CDR3. The germline V gene has CDR1 SGDLS and CDR2 YYNGEE. The CDR3 nucleotides are TGTGCCAGCAGCGTTACCGGGACAGGGTGGTACGAGCAGTACGTC. Protein: CASSVTGTGWYEQYV.

Remarks on this clone: One end of the junction is discordant with germline, which a read error may explain. The chain links TRBV19 to TRBJ2-1; 9 positions agree with TRBD1. Germline CDR1 is LNHDA and CDR2 is SQIVND (reference sequence). The CDR3 covers 14 residues. CDR3 nucleotides: TGTGCCAGTAGTTCTTCCCGAGGGGGACAGGGTAGGATCTTC. As protein: CASSSSRGGQGRIF.

The rearrangement uses TRBV19 and TRBJ1-5, with D maybe TRBD1 (5 bases). Trimming left V 5 bases short and J 9 bases short, with 17 bases between. Germline loops: CDR1 LNHDA, CDR2 SQIVND (reference sequence). The CDR3 spans 14 residues. The CDR3 nucleotides are TGTGCCAGTAGTGACCCCGGGGGTGGGGCGCCCCAGCATTTT. Its translation: CASSDPGGGAPQHF.

This chain links TRBV3-1 (or the pseudogene TRBV3-2) with TRBJ2-7; a possible D gene is TRBD1 (5 bases). With 3 bases removed from V and 6 bases from J, the gap between germline ends came to 9 bases. Germline CDR1 LGHDT, CDR2 YNNKEL (reference sequence). The CDR3 contains 12 residues. The CDR3 sequence is CASSHGQTEQYF. The CDR3 DNA reads TGTGCCAGCAGCCATGGACAAACCGAGCAGTACTTC.

The J gene is TRBJ2-7, the V gene TRBV28, with D possibly TRBD2 on 6 matching bases. From germline, CDR1 is MDHEN and CDR2 SYDVKM. This CDR3 has 14 residues. Between the trimmed V and J ends, which lost 5 bases and 2 bases, there was a span of 13 bases. CDR3 region: CASSTPGVTYEQYF. CDR3 nucleotides: TGTGCCAGCAGTACCCCGGGGGTGACCTACGAGCAGTACTTC.

The V call is TRBV2, the J call TRBJ2-2, with a weak D call TRBD2 (5 bases). V was clipped by 6 bases and J by 6 bases, with 14 bases between them. CDR3 length equals 14 residues. The germline V gene has CDR1 SNHLY and CDR2 FYNNEI. The CDR3 DNA reads as TGTGCCAGCAGAAAGGAAGAGCGGCCCGGGGAGCTGTTTTTT. Translation: CASRKEERPGELFF. Variable domain in full (rest from reference TRBV2 and TRBJ2-2): EPEVTQTPSHQVTQMGQEVILRCVPISNHLYFYWYRQILGQKVEFLVSFYNNEISEKSEIFDDQFSVERPDGSNFTLKIRSTKLEDSAMYFCASRKEERPGELFFGEGSRLTVL.

The chain is built from TRBV28 and TRBJ1-1, with a weak D call TRBD1 (5 bases). The CDR3 contains 15 residues. Germline V gene lookup returns CDR1 MDHEN and CDR2 SYDVKM. Trimming removed 9 bases at V and 0 bases at J, with 17 bases between. The CDR3 loop is CASGGVGGVNTEAFF. CDR3 sequence (DNA): TGTGCCAGTGGAGGGGTGGGCGGGGTGAACACTGAAGCTTTCTTT.

The V and J genes are TRBV15 and TRBJ1-2, with 7 bases that match TRBD1. The J segment lost 5 bases and the V segment lost 3 bases, leaving 3 bases of the junction unmatched. The CDR3 has 13 amino acids. Per germline, CDR1 LNHNV and CDR2 YYDKDF (reference sequence). The CDR3 is CATSSAGQYGYTF. The CDR3 region has the DNA TGTGCCACCAGCAGCGCGGGACAGTATGGCTACACCTTC.

The genes are TRBV5-1 and TRBJ2-3; D possibly corresponds to TRBD1 (5 bases). The CDR3 contains 14 residues. V was cut by 0 bases and J by 5 bases, with 10 bases left in between. Germline CDR1 reads SGHRS; CDR2 reads YFSETQ. The CDR3: CASSLGGREDTQYF. CDR3 coding DNA: TGCGCCAGCAGCTTGGGGGGCAGGGAAGATACGCAGTATTTT. Combining the CDR3 with reference TRBV5-1 and TRBJ2-3 gives the whole variable domain KAGVTQTPRYLIKTRGQQVTLSCSPISGHRSVSWYQQTPGQGLQFLFEYFSETQRNKGNFPGRFSGRQFSNSRSEMNVSTLELGDSALYLCASSLGGREDTQYFGPGTRLTVL.

This chain connects TRBV20-1 to TRBJ2-7, with TRBD2 identical over 7 bases. Per the germline V gene, CDR1 is DFQATT and CDR2 is SNEGSKA (reference sequence). V was clipped by 3 bases and J by 1 base; unmatched bases: 6. The CDR3 totals 14 residues. As DNA, the CDR3 is TGCAGTGCTAGTCAGGGAGGGGAATCCTACGAGCAGTACTTC. Translating it yields CSASQGGESYEQYF.

The chain carries TRBV18 and TRBJ2-6; maybe TRBD1 (6 bases). V shed 2 bases and J shed 0 bases, with 14 bases lying between them. Germline CDR1 reads KGHSH; CDR2 reads LQKENI. The CDR3 totals 18 residues. CDR3 nucleotide sequence: TGTGCCAGCTCACCATTCCGGGACACCGGCTCTGGGGCCAACGTCCTGACTTTC. Residues: CASSPFRDTGSGANVLTF.

V is TRBV5-1 and J is TRBJ1-2, with 7 bases lining up with TRBD1. The CDR3 contains 16 residues. Germline V lookup: CDR1 SGHRS, CDR2 YFSETQ. V shed 3 bases and J 4 bases; nucleotides not matched to a gene: 12. Written as DNA, the CDR3 is TGCGCCAGCAGCTCGACAGGGCTAAAGACTTCCTATGGCTACACCTTC. It specifies CASSSTGLKTSYGYTF.

V gene TRBV27 combines with J gene TRBJ1-5; a possible D gene is TRBD1 (5 bases). The germline gives CDR1 MNHEY, CDR2 SMNVEV (reference sequence). The CDR3 runs to 16 residues. V was cut by 6 bases and J by 3 bases, with 18 bases left in between. CDR3 sequence reads: CASSPVDSLYNQPQHF. In DNA, the CDR3 is TGTGCCAGCAGCCCCGTAGACAGCTTGTACAATCAGCCCCAGCATTTT.

This clone occurred a few times. The genes are TRBV27 and TRBJ2-2, with 13 bases aligning to TRBD2. V gave up 6 bases and J gave up 4 bases; unmatched junction bases: 5. The CDR3 has 16 residues. Germline V lookup: CDR1 MNHEY, CDR2 SMNVEV (reference sequence). The CDR3 loop is CASRLAGGPSTGELFF. CDR3 in DNA: TGTGCCAGCAGACTAGCGGGAGGGCCAAGCACCGGGGAGCTGTTTTTT.

V is TRBV6-5 and J is TRBJ1-1; no definite D call. The germline gives CDR1 MNHEY, CDR2 SVGAGI. The ends were cut back, 4 bases at V and 1 base at J, with 10 bases in the middle. This CDR3 region has 14 residues. The CDR3 loop is CASSLSHRNTEAFF. The DNA of the CDR3 is TGTGCCAGCAGTTTGAGTCACAGGAACACTGAAGCTTTCTTT.